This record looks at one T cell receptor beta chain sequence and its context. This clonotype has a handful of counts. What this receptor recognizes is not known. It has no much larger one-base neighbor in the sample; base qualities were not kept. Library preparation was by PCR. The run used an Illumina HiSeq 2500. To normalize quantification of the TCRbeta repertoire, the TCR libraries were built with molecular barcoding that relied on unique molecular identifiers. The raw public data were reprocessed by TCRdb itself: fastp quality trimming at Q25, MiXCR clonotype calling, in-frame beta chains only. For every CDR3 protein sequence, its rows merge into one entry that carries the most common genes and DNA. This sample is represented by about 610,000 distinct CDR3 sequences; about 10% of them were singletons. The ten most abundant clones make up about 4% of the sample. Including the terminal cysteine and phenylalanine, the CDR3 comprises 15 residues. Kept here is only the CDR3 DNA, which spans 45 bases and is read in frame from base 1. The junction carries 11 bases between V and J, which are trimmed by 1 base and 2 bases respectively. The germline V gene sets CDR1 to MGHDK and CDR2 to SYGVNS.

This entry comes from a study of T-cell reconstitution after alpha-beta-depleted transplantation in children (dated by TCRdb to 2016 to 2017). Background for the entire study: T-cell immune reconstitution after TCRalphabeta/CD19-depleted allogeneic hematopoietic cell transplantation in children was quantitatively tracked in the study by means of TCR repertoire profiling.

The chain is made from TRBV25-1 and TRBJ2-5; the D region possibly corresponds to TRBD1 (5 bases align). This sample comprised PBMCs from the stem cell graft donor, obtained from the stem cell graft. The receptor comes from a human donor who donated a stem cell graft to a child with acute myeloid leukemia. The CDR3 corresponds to CASSESSRAQETQYF. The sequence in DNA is TGTGCCAGCAGTGAATCGAGCAGGGCACAAGAGACCCAGTACTTC.